One sample yielded the 17 T cell receptor beta chains listed below, sequenced in a study of T cells expressing NK-cell markers. No DNA is given; TCRdb re-called the 5' RACE reads and lists each CDR3 protein once. This sample's table reports hundreds of thousands of distinct CDR3 sequences. Input material: blood T cells: a sorted CD56 or NKG2C T cell subset, CD4+ or CD8+ T cells, or bulk PBMC T cells (not recorded which). The receptors shown here come from a woman between 18 and 69 years old in good health.

The gene calls are TRBV19 and TRBJ1-5; TCRdb returns TRBD1, unconfirmable since there is no DNA. The CDR3 covers 16 residues. From germline, CDR1 is LNHDA and CDR2 SQIVND (reference sequence). CDR3 in amino acids: CASSMGTVYSNQPQHF.

The chain has TRBV7-9 and TRBJ2-7; the D call from TCRdb, TRBD1, cannot be confirmed without DNA. There are 14 residues in the CDR3. Germline V lookup: CDR1 SEHNR, CDR2 FQNEAQ (reference sequence). The CDR3 spells CASSLMGDYYEQYF.

This chain uses TRBV5-5 with TRBJ2-2. Germline V CDR1 and CDR2: SGHKS, YYEKEE (reference sequence). The CDR3 consists of 13 residues. The CDR3 loop is CASSLEPTGELFF.

The rearrangement uses TRBV20-1 and TRBJ2-5; TCRdb lists TRBD2, though no DNA is available to test this call. Germline values: CDR1 DFQATT, CDR2 SNEGSKA (reference sequence). The CDR3 spans 14 residues. The CDR3 loop reads CSARVAGGLETQYF.

V gene TRBV20-1 combines with J gene TRBJ2-3; absent DNA, TCRdb's TRBD1 call cannot be checked. Looked up from germline, CDR1 is DFQATT and CDR2 is SNEGSKA (reference sequence). The length of the CDR3 is 14 residues. CDR3 loop: CSAIPGQGTDTQYF.

V usage is TRBV6-1 and J usage is TRBJ1-1; TCRdb indicates TRBD1, and absent DNA this call remains unverified. From germline, CDR1 is MNHNS and CDR2 SASEGT. The CDR3 extends over 14 amino acids. The CDR3 here is CASTRGSGGTEAFF.

J is TRBJ1-1 and V is TRBV18; no DNA is available, so the TRBD1 call from TCRdb remains unchecked. The CDR3 contains 13 residues. Germline-derived CDR1 and CDR2 are KGHSH and LQKENI. This CDR3 is CASVLQGDTEAFF.

This chain connects TRBV20-1 to TRBJ2-5; the TCRdb D gene call, TRBD1, has no DNA to confirm it. This CDR3 has 12 amino acids. Germline V gene sequence: CDR1 DFQATT, CDR2 SNEGSKA (reference sequence). The CDR3 protein is CSAIQGQETQYF.

This sequence joins TRBV4-1 and TRBJ1-1; TCRdb proposes TRBD1, but this gene call is untestable without DNA. Germline CDR1 MGHRA, CDR2 YSYEKL. The CDR3 is 16 residues long. This chain's CDR3 is CASSLQPGTGSDGAFF.

The V and J genes are TRBV5-4 and TRBJ2-1; TCRdb lists TRBD1, though no DNA is available to test this call. CDR3 length: 14 amino acids. The germline gives CDR1 SGHNT, CDR2 YYREEE (reference sequence). CDR3 region: CASSSGGSHNEQFF.

The chain uses TRBV7-2 and TRBJ2-2; TCRdb outputs TRBD1, but without DNA this stays unchecked. The CDR3 sequence is 15 residues long. Per germline, CDR1 SGHTA and CDR2 FQGNSA. This CDR3 is CASNPTGTGTGELFF.

This sequence joins TRBV6-5 and TRBJ2-3; there is no DNA to check the TCRdb D call of TRBD2. The germline V gene encodes CDR1 MNHEY and CDR2 SVGAGI. The CDR3 loop spans 17 amino acids. CDR3 sequence: CASSSPKSAGDPDTQYF.

This chain joins TRBV5-1 and TRBJ2-1; TCRdb lists TRBD2, though no DNA is available to test this call. The CDR3 has 14 amino acids. Per the germline V gene, CDR1 is SGHRS and CDR2 is YFSETQ. The CDR3 loop is CASSWTSGINEQFF.

The chain carries TRBV7-3 and TRBJ2-2; absent DNA, TCRdb's TRBD1 call cannot be checked. CDR3 size: 14 residues. Germline CDR1 SGHTA, CDR2 FQGTGA. CDR3 protein: CASSSTRGTGELFF. Full variable domain (missing parts from reference TRBV7-3 and TRBJ2-2): GAGVSQTPSNKVTEKGKYVELRCDPISGHTALYWYRQSLGQGPEFLIYFQGTGAADDSGLPNDRFFAVRPEGSVSTLKIQRTERGDSAVYLCASSSTRGTGELFFGEGSRLTVL.

This chain uses TRBV12-3 or TRBV12-4 with TRBJ1-5; TCRdb lists TRBD1, though no DNA is available to test this call. This CDR3 has 15 amino acids. The CDR3 reads CASSAQTGANQPQHF.

This chain uses TRBV20-1 with TRBJ2-1. The CDR3 has 12 amino acids. The V gene's germline CDR1 is DFQATT and CDR2 SNEGSKA (reference sequence). CDR3 amino acids: CSARVLGNEQFF.

The J gene is TRBJ1-1, the V gene TRBV6-5; the TCRdb call, TRBD1, lacks DNA for checking. The CDR3 runs 17 residues. Looked up from germline, CDR1 is MNHEY and CDR2 is SVGAGI. CDR3 residues: CASSYLAGGLMYTEAFF.